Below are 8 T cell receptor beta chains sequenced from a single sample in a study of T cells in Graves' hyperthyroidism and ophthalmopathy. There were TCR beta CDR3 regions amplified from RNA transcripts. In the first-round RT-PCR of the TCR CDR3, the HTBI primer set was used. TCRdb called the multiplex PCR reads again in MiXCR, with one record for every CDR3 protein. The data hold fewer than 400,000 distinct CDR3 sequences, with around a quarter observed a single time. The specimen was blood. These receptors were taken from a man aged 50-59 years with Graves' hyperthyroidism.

The CDR3 loop is CSGESNTGELFF. The CDR3 coding sequence is TGCAGCGGAGAGTCTAACACCGGGGAGCTGTTTTTT. The chain carries TRBV29-1 and TRBJ2-2; D ambiguous. V was trimmed by 7 bases and J by 2 bases, leaving 8 bases between them. This CDR3 region has 12 residues. CDR1 SQVTM and CDR2 ANQGSEA come from the germline V gene.

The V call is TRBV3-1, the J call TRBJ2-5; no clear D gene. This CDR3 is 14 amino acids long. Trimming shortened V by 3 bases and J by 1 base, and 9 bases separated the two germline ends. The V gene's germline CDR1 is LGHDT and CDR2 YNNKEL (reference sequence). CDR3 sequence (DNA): TGTGCCAGCAGCCATCCTGCCCCCCAAGAGACCCAGTACTTC. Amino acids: CASSHPAPQETQYF.

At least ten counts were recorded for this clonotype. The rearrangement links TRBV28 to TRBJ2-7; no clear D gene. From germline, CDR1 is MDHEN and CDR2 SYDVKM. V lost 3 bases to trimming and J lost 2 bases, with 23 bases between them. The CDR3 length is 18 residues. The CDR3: CASSLPRIRRPNAYEQYF. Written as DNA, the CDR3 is TGTGCCAGCAGTTTGCCCCGTATCAGAAGGCCCAATGCCTACGAGCAGTACTTC. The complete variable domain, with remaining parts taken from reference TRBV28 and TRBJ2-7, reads DVKVTQSSRYLVKRTGEKVFLECVQDMDHENMFWYRQDPGLGLRLIYFSYDVKMKEKGDIPEGYSVSREKKERFSLILESASTNQTSMYLCASSLPRIRRPNAYEQYFGPGTRLTVT.

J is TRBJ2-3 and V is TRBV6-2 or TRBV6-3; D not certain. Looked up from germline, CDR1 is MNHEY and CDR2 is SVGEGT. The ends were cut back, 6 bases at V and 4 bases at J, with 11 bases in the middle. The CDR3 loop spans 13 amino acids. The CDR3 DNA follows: TGTGCCAGCAGCGAAGTTGAGGCAGATACGCAGTATTTT. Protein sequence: CASSEVEADTQYF.

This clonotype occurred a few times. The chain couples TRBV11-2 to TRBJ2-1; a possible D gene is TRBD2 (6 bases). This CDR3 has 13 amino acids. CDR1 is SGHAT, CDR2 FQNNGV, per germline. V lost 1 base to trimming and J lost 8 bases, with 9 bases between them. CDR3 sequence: CASSLGPGDEQFF. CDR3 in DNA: TGTGCCAGCAGCTTAGGGCCGGGGGATGAGCAGTTCTTC. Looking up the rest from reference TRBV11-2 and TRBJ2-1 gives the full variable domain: EAGVAQSPRYKIIEKRQSVAFWCNPISGHATLYWYQQILGQGPKLLIQFQNNGVVDDSQLPKDRFSAERLKGVDSTLKIQPAKLEDSAVYLCASSLGPGDEQFFGPGTRLTVL.

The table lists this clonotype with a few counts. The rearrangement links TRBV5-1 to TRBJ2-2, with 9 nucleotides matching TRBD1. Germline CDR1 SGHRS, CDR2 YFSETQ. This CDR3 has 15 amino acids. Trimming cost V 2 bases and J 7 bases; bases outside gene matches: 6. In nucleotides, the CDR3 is TGCGCCAGCAGCTTTCTGGACAGGGGAATCGGGGAGCTGTTTTTT. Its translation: CASSFLDRGIGELFF. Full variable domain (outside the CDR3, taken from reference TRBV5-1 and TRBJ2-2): KAGVTQTPRYLIKTRGQQVTLSCSPISGHRSVSWYQQTPGQGLQFLFEYFSETQRNKGNFPGRFSGRQFSNSRSEMNVSTLELGDSALYLCASSFLDRGIGELFFGEGSRLTVL.

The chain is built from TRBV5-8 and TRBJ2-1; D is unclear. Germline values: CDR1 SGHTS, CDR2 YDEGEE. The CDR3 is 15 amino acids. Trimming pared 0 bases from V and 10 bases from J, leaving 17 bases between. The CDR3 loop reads CASSLANPVILEQFF. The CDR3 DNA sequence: TGTGCCAGCAGCTTGGCCAATCCGGTTATCCTAGAGCAGTTCTTC. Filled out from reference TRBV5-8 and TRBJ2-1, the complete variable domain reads EAGVTQSPTHLIKTRGQQATLRCSPISGHTSVYWYQQALGLGLQFLLWYDEGEERNRGNFPPRFSGRQFPNYSSELNVNALELEDSALYLCASSLANPVILEQFFGPGTRLTVL.

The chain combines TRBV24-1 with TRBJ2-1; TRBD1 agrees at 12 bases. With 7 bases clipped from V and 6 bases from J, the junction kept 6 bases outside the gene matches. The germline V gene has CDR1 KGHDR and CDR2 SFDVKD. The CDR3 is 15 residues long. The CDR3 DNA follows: TGTGCCACCAGCGAGGGACAGGGGGCGGTCAATGAGCAGTTCTTC. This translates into CATSEGQGAVNEQFF.